Listed below are T cell receptor beta chains from one sample, sequenced in a study of T-cell memory formation after mild COVID-19. Via MiXCR, TCRdb re-called the 5' RACE reads, giving one row per CDR3 protein. The table shows fewer than 250,000 distinct CDR3 sequences, with less than 20% occurring only once. The sequenced material came from PBMCs or a T cell subset sorted from them (not recorded which). Every receptor here comes from an adult woman who had mild COVID-19 (a few samples of this study predate the infection). Cell type and time point are not known. Each CDR3 is given with its conserved first and last residue. The order of the fields is clone size, J gene, D gene, V gene, CDR3 DNA, CDR3 protein. D genes are given only for firm matches. For some rows the clone size is stated as once, few or many, or as a class when expanded; others skip it.

clone size: NA; J gene: TRBJ1-1; D gene: NA; V gene: TRBV5-1; CDR3 DNA: TGCGCCAGCAGCGATGGACACAACACTGAAGCTTTCTTT; CDR3 protein: CASSDGHNTEAFF
clone size: NA; J gene: TRBJ2-2; D gene: NA; V gene: TRBV14; CDR3 DNA: TGTGCCAGCAGCCAAGGAGTTGGATCGGCCTTCCAGATATCCGGGGAGCTGTTTTTT; CDR3 protein: CASSQGVGSAFQISGELFF
clone size: NA; J gene: TRBJ1-5; D gene: TRBD1; V gene: TRBV20-1; CDR3 DNA: TGCAGTGCTCCCACAGGGGGCTTGGGTCAGCCCCAGCATTTT; CDR3 protein: CSAPTGGLGQPQHF
clone size: NA; J gene: TRBJ1-1; D gene: NA; V gene: TRBV29-1; CDR3 DNA: TGCAGCGTTGGGGAGAACACTGAAGCTTTCTTT; CDR3 protein: CSVGENTEAFF
clone size: many; J gene: TRBJ2-7; D gene: TRBD1; V gene: TRBV5-6; CDR3 DNA: TGTGCCAGCAGCTTAGGACAGGACTACGAGCAGTACTTC; CDR3 protein: CASSLGQDYEQYF
clone size: many; J gene: TRBJ2-7; D gene: TRBD1; V gene: TRBV6-5; CDR3 DNA: TGTGCCAGCAGTCCCGCAGGGACAGGGGTCCACGAGCAGTACTTC; CDR3 protein: CASSPAGTGVHEQYF
clone size: many; J gene: TRBJ1-1; D gene: NA; V gene: TRBV12-3/TRBV12-4; CDR3 DNA: TGTGCCAGCAGTTTAGGTCCGGGTTTGAACACTGAAGCTTTCTTT; CDR3 protein: CASSLGPGLNTEAFF
clone size: few; J gene: TRBJ2-1; D gene: NA; V gene: TRBV4-3; CDR3 DNA: TGCGCCAGCAGCCAAGATCACTGGCGGGAGCAGTTCTTC; CDR3 protein: CASSQDHWREQFF
clone size: few; J gene: TRBJ2-2; D gene: NA; V gene: TRBV9; CDR3 DNA: TGTGCCAGCAGCGTAGCTACGGGGCCCCCCGGGGAGCTGTTTTTT; CDR3 protein: CASSVATGPPGELFF
clone size: few; J gene: TRBJ1-2; D gene: NA; V gene: TRBV7-9; CDR3 DNA: TGTGCCAGCAGCTCCTCTCCCGGTCTGGCGGTGGGCTACACCTTC; CDR3 protein: CASSSSPGLAVGYTF
clone size: NA; J gene: TRBJ1-4; D gene: TRBD1; V gene: TRBV7-9; CDR3 DNA: TGTGCCAGCAGCACGGGACAGGGGGTCACTAATGAAAAACTGTTTTTT; CDR3 protein: CASSTGQGVTNEKLFF
clone size: few; J gene: TRBJ1-4; D gene: NA; V gene: TRBV27; CDR3 DNA: TGTGCCAGCAGTTTTAGATCGGGGGAACTGTTTTTT; CDR3 protein: CASSFRSGELFF
clone size: few; J gene: TRBJ2-7; D gene: NA; V gene: TRBV12-3/TRBV12-4; CDR3 DNA: TGTGCCAGCTTGGGGCGCGGGTCCCACTACGAGCAGTACTTC; CDR3 protein: CASLGRGSHYEQYF
clone size: few; J gene: TRBJ1-6; D gene: NA; V gene: TRBV28; CDR3 DNA: TGTGCCAGCAGCCTCACAGAGGTTTTCCTAAGCTCCTATAATTCACCCCTCCACTTT; CDR3 protein: CASSLTEVFLSSYNSPLHF
clone size: few; J gene: TRBJ2-2; D gene: TRBD2; V gene: TRBV24-1; CDR3 DNA: TGTGCCACCAGTGATAGCGGGAGTTTTGACACCGGGGAGCTGTTTTTT; CDR3 protein: CATSDSGSFDTGELFF
clone size: few; J gene: TRBJ2-5; D gene: NA; V gene: TRBV5-1; CDR3 DNA: TGCGCCAGCAGCCTCCTCTCGGACGGGCGAGGAGAGACCCAGTACTTC; CDR3 protein: CASSLLSDGRGETQYF
clone size: NA; J gene: TRBJ1-1; D gene: NA; V gene: TRBV12-5; CDR3 DNA: TGTGCTAGTGCTTTGGTAGGTCGGGGGAGTAGGGCTGAAGCTTTCTTT; CDR3 protein: CASALVGRGSRAEAFF
clone size: once; J gene: TRBJ2-7; D gene: TRBD2; V gene: TRBV30; CDR3 DNA: TGTGCCTGGAGGCTAGCGGGGGGGCCGCCGGTTGCCTACGAGCAGTACTTC; CDR3 protein: CAWRLAGGPPVAYEQYF
clone size: NA; J gene: TRBJ1-1; D gene: NA; V gene: TRBV12-3/TRBV12-4; CDR3 DNA: TGTGCCAGCAGCCCTATGGAGGGGTGGACTGAAGCTTTCTTT; CDR3 protein: CASSPMEGWTEAFF
clone size: NA; J gene: TRBJ2-3; D gene: NA; V gene: TRBV5-1; CDR3 DNA: TGCGCCAGCAGCTGGGGCTCAGATACGCAGTATTTT; CDR3 protein: CASSWGSDTQYF
clone size: NA; J gene: TRBJ1-5; D gene: NA; V gene: TRBV7-2; CDR3 DNA: TGTGCCAGCAGCTTACTCAGGGATCAGCCCCAGCATTTT; CDR3 protein: CASSLLRDQPQHF
clone size: once; J gene: TRBJ2-4; D gene: TRBD2; V gene: TRBV5-6; CDR3 DNA: TGTGCCAGCAGCATACCGGGACTAGCGGGCCTAGCCAAAAACATTCAGTACTTC; CDR3 protein: CASSIPGLAGLAKNIQYF
clone size: few; J gene: TRBJ2-7; D gene: TRBD2; V gene: TRBV5-1; CDR3 DNA: TGCGCCAGCAGCCCGGAGATCGGTAGCGGGAGGGCCAACGAGCAGTACTTC; CDR3 protein: CASSPEIGSGRANEQYF
clone size: NA; J gene: TRBJ1-1; D gene: TRBD1; V gene: TRBV11-2; CDR3 DNA: TGTGCCAGCAGCTTAGCCGGACAGGGAAGGACTGAAGCTTTCTTT; CDR3 protein: CASSLAGQGRTEAFF
clone size: NA; J gene: TRBJ2-5; D gene: TRBD2; V gene: TRBV6-6; CDR3 DNA: TGTGCCAGCAGTTACGGGGGGGGAGGGGCAGAGACCCAGTACTTC; CDR3 protein: CASSYGGGGAETQYF
clone size: NA; J gene: TRBJ2-5; D gene: NA; V gene: TRBV12-3/TRBV12-4; CDR3 DNA: TGTGCCAGCAGCCGAAGCGGTGGGGGGGAGACCCAGTACTTC; CDR3 protein: CASSRSGGGETQYF
clone size: many; J gene: TRBJ1-4; D gene: NA; V gene: TRBV7-3; CDR3 DNA: TGTGCCAGCAGCTGGGGGCCGGGTGAAAAACTGTTTTTT; CDR3 protein: CASSWGPGEKLFF
clone size: many; J gene: TRBJ2-7; D gene: TRBD2; V gene: TRBV5-1; CDR3 DNA: TGCGCCAGCAGCTTGGCCTGGTCTAGCGGGTCCTACGAGCAGTACTTC; CDR3 protein: CASSLAWSSGSYEQYF
clone size: few; J gene: TRBJ1-5; D gene: TRBD1; V gene: TRBV12-3/TRBV12-4; CDR3 DNA: TGTGCCAGCAGTGGGGACAGGGGGCTTCGACAGCCCCAGCATTTT; CDR3 protein: CASSGDRGLRQPQHF
clone size: NA; J gene: TRBJ2-3; D gene: TRBD2; V gene: TRBV20-1; CDR3 DNA: TGCAGTGCCGAAGCGGGGGGGCGAGCCACAGATACGCAGTATTTT; CDR3 protein: CSAEAGGRATDTQYF
clone size: NA; J gene: TRBJ1-1; D gene: NA; V gene: TRBV7-9; CDR3 DNA: TGTGCCAGCAGCTTAGGTTTCAGGGAAGCTTTCTTT; CDR3 protein: CASSLGFREAFF
clone size: few; J gene: TRBJ2-7; D gene: TRBD1; V gene: TRBV20-1; CDR3 DNA: TGCAGTGCTAGCTCGGGACAGGGGGCCTACGAGCAGTACTTC; CDR3 protein: CSASSGQGAYEQYF
clone size: many; J gene: TRBJ2-1; D gene: NA; V gene: TRBV11-1; CDR3 DNA: TGTGCCAGCAGCGTCGACTCGATGCAGCAGTTCTTC; CDR3 protein: CASSVDSMQQFF
clone size: few; J gene: TRBJ2-2; D gene: TRBD1; V gene: TRBV12-3/TRBV12-4; CDR3 DNA: TGTGCCAGCAGCCGGGACAGGGTGGACACCGGGGAGCTGTTTTTT; CDR3 protein: CASSRDRVDTGELFF
clone size: NA; J gene: TRBJ1-1; D gene: NA; V gene: TRBV5-1; CDR3 DNA: TGCGCCAGCAGCCCAAAGTGGGAGATGAACACTGAAGCTTTCTTT; CDR3 protein: CASSPKWEMNTEAFF
clone size: NA; J gene: TRBJ2-1; D gene: TRBD1; V gene: TRBV7-2; CDR3 DNA: TGTGCCAGCAGCTCATCCAGGGGGCGCGAGTTCTTC; CDR3 protein: CASSSSRGREFF
clone size: NA; J gene: TRBJ1-2; D gene: NA; V gene: TRBV6-6; CDR3 DNA: TGTGCCAGCAGTTCTCGGGGAGGGGACGGCTACACCTTC; CDR3 protein: CASSSRGGDGYTF
clone size: few; J gene: TRBJ2-7; D gene: NA; V gene: TRBV10-3; CDR3 DNA: TGTGCCATCAGTGAGTCGCGCCGCGAGCAGTACTTC; CDR3 protein: CAISESRREQYF
clone size: NA; J gene: TRBJ2-1; D gene: TRBD1; V gene: TRBV2; CDR3 DNA: TGTGCCAGCACACCCGAGGGGACAGGGTACCGCAATGAGCAGTTCTTC; CDR3 protein: CASTPEGTGYRNEQFF
clone size: NA; J gene: TRBJ1-3; D gene: NA; V gene: TRBV7-9; CDR3 DNA: TGTGCCAGCCAGCCGAGCTCTGGAAACACCATATATTTT; CDR3 protein: CASQPSSGNTIYF
clone size: NA; J gene: TRBJ2-1; D gene: NA; V gene: TRBV7-9; CDR3 DNA: TGTGCCATCAGCTTAACCGGCCCTACCTACAATGAGCAGTTCTTC; CDR3 protein: CAISLTGPTYNEQFF
clone size: NA; J gene: TRBJ2-2; D gene: NA; V gene: TRBV6-1; CDR3 DNA: TGTGCCAGCACCACCGCCGGGAACCTCCCCGGGGAGCTGTTTTTT; CDR3 protein: CASTTAGNLPGELFF
clone size: NA; J gene: TRBJ1-1; D gene: TRBD1; V gene: TRBV12-3/TRBV12-4; CDR3 DNA: TGTGCCAGCAGCCGTATATGGACAGGGGGTTCGTCTGAAGCTTTCTTT; CDR3 protein: CASSRIWTGGSSEAFF
clone size: NA; J gene: TRBJ2-6; D gene: NA; V gene: TRBV12-3/TRBV12-4; CDR3 DNA: TGTGCCAGCACCCCCGACAGGAGGGCTTCTGGGGCCAACGTCCTGACTTTC; CDR3 protein: CASTPDRRASGANVLTF
clone size: many; J gene: TRBJ2-1; D gene: NA; V gene: TRBV7-9; CDR3 DNA: TGTGCCAGCAGCTTAGATAGAGCGGGCAATGAGCAGTTCTTC; CDR3 protein: CASSLDRAGNEQFF
clone size: few; J gene: TRBJ2-1; D gene: NA; V gene: TRBV11-2; CDR3 DNA: TGTGCCAGCAGCTTAGAAGGAAGGGGCCTAAGATACAATGAGCAGTTCTTC; CDR3 protein: CASSLEGRGLRYNEQFF
clone size: NA; J gene: TRBJ2-7; D gene: NA; V gene: TRBV10-2; CDR3 DNA: TGCGCCAGCAAATCGAACGGGGGGCACTACGAGCAGTACTTC; CDR3 protein: CASKSNGGHYEQYF
clone size: few; J gene: TRBJ2-3; D gene: NA; V gene: TRBV4-3; CDR3 DNA: TGCGCCAGCAGCCAAGTATTCCAATCAGACACAGATACGCAGTATTTT; CDR3 protein: CASSQVFQSDTDTQYF
clone size: NA; J gene: TRBJ2-7; D gene: NA; V gene: TRBV19; CDR3 DNA: TGTGCCAGTAGTATTGGGGGAACAGGACTCTACGAGCAGTACTTC; CDR3 protein: CASSIGGTGLYEQYF
clone size: NA; J gene: TRBJ1-1; D gene: NA; V gene: TRBV5-6; CDR3 DNA: TGTGCCAGCAGCTACCCGGGGGGAATTGGCACTGAAGCTTTCTTT; CDR3 protein: CASSYPGGIGTEAFF
clone size: NA; J gene: TRBJ1-6; D gene: NA; V gene: TRBV5-1; CDR3 DNA: TGCGCCAGCAATCCTACGACAGGTATCGGGAATTCACCCCTCCACTTT; CDR3 protein: CASNPTTGIGNSPLHF
clone size: few; J gene: TRBJ1-1; D gene: TRBD1; V gene: TRBV5-1; CDR3 DNA: TGCGCCAGCAGCTGGGACGGACAGGATGGCACTGAAGCTTTCTTT; CDR3 protein: CASSWDGQDGTEAFF
clone size: NA; J gene: TRBJ2-7; D gene: NA; V gene: TRBV5-4; CDR3 DNA: TGTGCCAGCAGCTCCGGGACTGCCCCCGGGGAGCAGTACTTC; CDR3 protein: CASSSGTAPGEQYF
clone size: NA; J gene: TRBJ2-2; D gene: NA; V gene: TRBV5-1; CDR3 DNA: TGCGCCAGCAGCCCCGGGACAAGCATCAACACCGGGGAGCTGTTTTTT; CDR3 protein: CASSPGTSINTGELFF